This TCR beta chain was identified in a study of OX40 agonist ivuxolimab in advanced cancers. The V and J ends lost 0 bases and 4 bases respectively, with 6 bases between them. The CDR3 contains 13 residues. Looked up from germline, CDR1 is KGHSH and CDR2 is LQKENI. Generated by immunoSEQ multiplex PCR, the TCRdb table keeps only in-frame clones and is missing some. The sample contains about 78,000 clones, roughly four fifths of which appear only once. V and J are TRBV18 and TRBJ2-5; D gene ambiguous. The sample here was CD4+ or CD8+ T cells sorted from blood, taken in a trial of the OX40 agonist ivuxolimab. The receptor's source is an adult with an advanced solid tumor such as melanoma, head and neck, liver or kidney cancer. The CDR3 spells CASSPPTVETQYF. The CDR3 region has the DNA TGTGCCAGCTCACCACCGACCGTAGAGACCCAGTACTTC.